The 26 T cell receptor beta chains below all came from one sample that was sequenced in a study of blood T cell repertoires in COVID-19. TCRdb keeps only in-frame clones here, not all; method: immunoSEQ multiplex PCR. The sample lists some 180,000 clones; 75% to 90% were seen once. Sequencing used peripheral blood. These receptors all stem from an older woman with acute or convalescent COVID-19.

This sequence joins TRBV28 and TRBJ2-1; tentatively, D is TRBD1 (7 bases). Germline lookup yields CDR1 MDHEN and CDR2 SYDVKM. Trimming stripped 4 bases from V and 1 base from J, with 11 bases between. The CDR3 loop spans 15 amino acids. The CDR3 reads CASSSAGGSYNEQFF. DNA of the CDR3: TGTGCCAGCAGTTCGGCAGGGGGGTCCTACAATGAGCAGTTCTTC. Filled out from reference TRBV28 and TRBJ2-1, the complete variable domain reads DVKVTQSSRYLVKRTGEKVFLECVQDMDHENMFWYRQDPGLGLRLIYFSYDVKMKEKGDIPEGYSVSREKKERFSLILESASTNQTSMYLCASSSAGGSYNEQFFGPGTRLTVL.

This clone has only a few counts. This sequence joins TRBV6-1 and TRBJ1-2; unclear D gene. Germline lookup yields CDR1 MNHNS and CDR2 SASEGT. Trimming cost V 3 bases and J 5 bases, with 13 bases left between them. The CDR3 consists of 14 residues. The CDR3 region has the DNA TGTGCCAGCAGTGACCTGACGAGGCGGTATGGCTACACCTTC. Translated: CASSDLTRRYGYTF.

The chain combines TRBV6-5 with TRBJ1-5; D is perhaps TRBD1 (6 bases). Trimming shortened V by 10 bases and J by 0 bases, and 10 bases separated the two germline ends. The germline CDR1 and CDR2 sequences are MNHEY and SVGAGI. This CDR3 is 13 amino acids long. CDR3 protein: CAIQQGSNQPQHF. CDR3 nucleotide sequence: TGTGCCATCCAACAGGGTAGCAATCAGCCCCAGCATTTT.

CDR3 sequence: CASSLRDSEGNTIYF. The CDR3 nucleotides read TGCGCCAGCAGCCTGCGCGACAGCGAAGGAAACACCATATATTTT. The J gene is TRBJ1-3, the V gene TRBV4-1; possible D gene TRBD1, 5 bases. This CDR3 region has 15 residues. The germline CDR1 and CDR2 sequences are MGHRA and YSYEKL. The V gene lost 4 bases and the J gene lost 4 bases, with 14 bases spanning the gap.

The V and J genes are TRBV3-1 (or the pseudogene TRBV3-2) and TRBJ2-3; 8 bases are a match to TRBD2. CDR3 size: 17 residues. Looked up from germline, CDR1 is LGHDT and CDR2 is YNNKEL (reference sequence). V dropped 4 bases and J dropped 4; count of bases not matched to a gene: 13. The CDR3 region has the DNA TGTGCCAGCAGCCTTCCGGGACTAGGCGGGGGCCCAGATACGCAGTATTTT. Amino acid sequence: CASSLPGLGGGPDTQYF.

This chain links TRBV15 with TRBJ2-1; TRBD1 aligns across 9 bases. The V and J ends lost 1 base and 5 bases, in that order; junction bases with no gene match: 3. This CDR3 comprises 15 residues. From germline, CDR1 is LNHNV and CDR2 YYDKDF (reference sequence). CDR3 sequence: CATSRVGTGNNEQFF. The CDR3, as DNA: TGTGCCACCAGCAGAGTTGGGACAGGGAACAATGAGCAGTTCTTC.

The V and J genes are TRBV10-3 and TRBJ2-5; perhaps TRBD2 as D (5 bases). The V end lost 5 bases, the J end lost 2 bases, and 9 bases lay between the germline ends. The germline gives CDR1 ENHRY, CDR2 SYGVKD. The CDR3 has 13 residues. CDR3: CAISRPGQETQYF. The CDR3 nucleotides are TGTGCCATCAGTCGTCCGGGACAAGAGACCCAGTACTTC.

The sample holds a few counts of this clone. V gene TRBV5-1 combines with J gene TRBJ1-5; 7 nucleotides agree with TRBD1. Losses at the gene ends were 2 bases for V and 5 bases for J; bases not matched to a gene: 1. CDR1 and CDR2 from the germline V gene are SGHRS and YFSETQ. The CDR3 consists of 13 residues. The CDR3 DNA reads TGCGCCAGCAGCTTTACAGGGGATCAGCCCCAGCATTTT. Amino acid sequence: CASSFTGDQPQHF.

CDR3 sequence (DNA): TGTGCCGGTCGGACAGGGCACAATCAGCCCCAGCATTTT. Amino acid sequence: CAGRTGHNQPQHF. V usage is TRBV6-5 and J usage is TRBJ1-5, with 8 bases aligning to TRBD1. This CDR3 has 13 residues. Per the germline V gene, CDR1 is MNHEY and CDR2 is SVGAGI. Trimming cost V 11 bases and J 3 bases; bases outside gene matches: 6.

The chain uses TRBV6-6 and TRBJ1-2; 8 bases are a match to TRBD1. Germline V CDR1 and CDR2: MNHNY, SVGAGI (reference sequence). V dropped 5 bases and J dropped 1; count of bases not matched to a gene: 9. The CDR3 length is 16 residues. CDR3 coding DNA: TGTGCCAGCAGTCGAACCGGGACAGGAATTAACTATGGCTACACCTTC. Its translation: CASSRTGTGINYGYTF.

Remarks on this clone: The germline gene is not matched at one end of the junction; a read error may be the cause. This chain links TRBV7-9 with TRBJ2-1, with 8 positions matching TRBD2. CDR1 is SEHNR, CDR2 FQNEAQ, per germline (reference sequence). This CDR3 spans 13 amino acids. The DNA for the CDR3 is TGCGCGGCAGGGGAGCGGGAGCTCATGGAGCAGTTCTTC. Its translation is CAAGERELMEQFF.

The rearrangement joins TRBV14 to TRBJ2-1; D might be TRBD2 (6 bases). In germline, CDR1 is SGHDN, CDR2 FVKESK. The CDR3 totals 15 residues. V shed 1 base and J shed 10 bases, with 17 bases lying between them. CDR3 sequence: CASSQGFSGLAEQFF. CDR3 DNA sequence: TGTGCCAGCAGCCAAGGGTTTTCGGGGCTAGCGGAGCAGTTCTTC.

V usage is TRBV30 and J usage is TRBJ2-2; 14 positions match TRBD2. This CDR3 comprises 15 residues. Germline lookup yields CDR1 GTSNPN and CDR2 SVGIG (reference sequence). Trimming cost V 2 bases and J 5 bases; bases outside gene matches: 1. CDR3 coding DNA: TGTGCCTGGAGTTGGACTAGCGGGAGGACCGGGGAGCTGTTTTTT. It encodes CAWSWTSGRTGELFF.

The chain uses TRBV4-1 and TRBJ2-2; TRBD2 aligns across 7 bases. CDR1 is MGHRA, CDR2 YSYEKL, per germline. The CDR3 sequence is 16 residues long. Trimming cost V 1 base and J 4 bases; bases outside gene matches: 6. In DNA form, the CDR3 reads TGCGCCAGCAGCCAAGGAGAGGTAGCGGGCACCGGGGAGCTGTTTTTT. As protein: CASSQGEVAGTGELFF.

This clone was seen once. The CDR3 DNA is TGTGCCATCAGTGAGTCGACGGGAGCAGAGACCCAGTACTTC. Residues: CAISESTGAETQYF. The rearrangement joins TRBV10-3 to TRBJ2-5; D might be TRBD2 (6 bases). Germline assignment: CDR1 ENHRY and CDR2 SYGVKD. Trimming shortened V by 0 bases and J by 4 bases, and 9 bases separated the two germline ends. This CDR3 contains 14 residues.

V is TRBV29-1 and J is TRBJ2-5; 8 bases line up with TRBD1. J was trimmed by 1 base and V by 3 bases; bases with no gene match: 7. This CDR3 spans 15 amino acids. Germline CDR1 reads SQVTM; CDR2 reads ANQGSEA. As DNA, the CDR3 is TGCAGCGTTGAGGGCGACAGGGGTTCCCAAGAGACCCAGTACTTC. Its translation is CSVEGDRGSQETQYF. Combining the CDR3 with reference TRBV29-1 and TRBJ2-5 gives the whole variable domain SAVISQKPSRDICQRGTSLTIQCQVDSQVTMMFWYRQQPGQSLTLIATANQGSEATYESGFVIDKFPISRPNLTFSTLTVSNMSPEDSSIYLCSVEGDRGSQETQYFGPGTRLLVL.

The rearrangement joins TRBV18 to TRBJ1-5; possible D gene TRBD1, 6 bases. CDR3 length: 13 amino acids. Germline-derived CDR1 and CDR2 are KGHSH and LQKENI. The V end lost 3 bases, the J end lost 8 bases, and 11 bases lay between the germline ends. The CDR3 loop is CASSPGQQEPQHF. CDR3 DNA sequence: TGTGCCAGCTCACCTGGACAGCAAGAGCCCCAGCATTTT.

The chain carries TRBV5-4 and TRBJ2-3; no firm D call. The CDR3 is 12 residues long. V lost 3 bases and J 2 bases, leaving 4 bases between the germline ends. Germline V CDR1 and CDR2: SGHNT, YYREEE (reference sequence). The CDR3 region has the DNA TGTGCCAGCAGCTCTACCACAGATACGCAGTATTTT. Translation: CASSSTTDTQYF.

The chain uses TRBV11-3 and TRBJ2-5, with 11 bases identical to TRBD1. CDR3 length equals 15 residues. The V and J ends lost 6 bases and 5 bases, in that order; junction bases with no gene match: 8. Germline CDR1 reads SGHNT; CDR2 reads YENEEA. CDR3 amino acids: CASSPGQGARETQYF. The DNA for the CDR3 is TGTGCCAGCAGTCCCGGACAGGGGGCGAGGGAGACCCAGTACTTC.

V is TRBV10-2 and J is TRBJ1-3, with D possibly TRBD1 on 5 matching bases. V lost 2 bases and J 4 bases, leaving 9 bases between the germline ends. Germline CDR1 WSHSY, CDR2 SAAADI. The CDR3 consists of 14 residues. CDR3 coding DNA: TGCGCCAGCAGTGAGCAGGGTCCAGGAAACACCATATATTTT. Its protein product is CASSEQGPGNTIYF.

V usage is TRBV6-5 and J usage is TRBJ2-1; D remains unclear. This CDR3 comprises 12 residues. The germline CDR1 and CDR2 sequences are MNHEY and SVGAGI. V was shortened by 6 bases and J by 5 bases, with 8 bases between the two germline ends. The CDR3 protein is CASRLRNNEQFF. The DNA of the CDR3 is TGTGCCAGCAGATTGAGGAACAATGAGCAGTTCTTC.

V is TRBV27 and J is TRBJ2-1; 9 bases are shared with TRBD1. Germline V gene data show CDR1 as MNHEY and CDR2 as SMNVEV (reference sequence). CDR3 length equals 17 residues. J gave up 5 bases and V 4 bases, and 12 bases lay outside the gene matches. CDR3 nucleotide sequence: TGTGCCAGCAGTTCGAACCCCGGACAGGGGAATCACAATGAGCAGTTCTTC. Protein sequence: CASSSNPGQGNHNEQFF.

The chain couples TRBV30 to TRBJ1-1; D call uncertain. Per germline, CDR1 GTSNPN and CDR2 SVGIG (reference sequence). CDR3 length: 14 residues. V shed 5 bases and J shed 5 bases, with 18 bases lying between them. DNA for the CDR3: TGTGCCTGGCGACTAGCAGGTAGGCTAACTGAAGCTTTCTTT. Translation: CAWRLAGRLTEAFF.

The chain is built from TRBV19 and TRBJ2-3; 8 positions agree with TRBD1. V lost 5 bases to trimming and J lost 2 bases; unmatched junction nucleotides: 6. The CDR3 runs 15 residues. Germline CDR1 reads LNHDA; CDR2 reads SQIVND (reference sequence). CDR3 sequence reads: CASSSRDRNTDTQYF. DNA for the CDR3: TGTGCCAGTAGTTCCCGGGACAGGAACACAGATACGCAGTATTTT.

V usage is TRBV27 and J usage is TRBJ2-6; D is uncertain. The CDR3 has 14 amino acids. Germline-derived CDR1 and CDR2 are MNHEY and SMNVEV (reference sequence). V lost 5 bases to trimming and J lost 0 bases, with 5 bases between them. The CDR3 nucleotides are TGTGCCAGCAGTCGCGTCTCTGGGGCCAACGTCCTGACTTTC. It is translated as CASSRVSGANVLTF.

The chain combines TRBV6-5 with TRBJ2-7; TRBD2 agrees at 10 bases. J lost 4 bases, V lost 6 bases, and 6 bases had no gene match. The germline CDR1 and CDR2 sequences are MNHEY and SVGAGI. This CDR3 contains 14 residues. CDR3 in DNA: TGTGCCAGCAGGGCTAGCGGGAGTTATTACGAGCAGTACGTC. Translation: CASRASGSYYEQYV.